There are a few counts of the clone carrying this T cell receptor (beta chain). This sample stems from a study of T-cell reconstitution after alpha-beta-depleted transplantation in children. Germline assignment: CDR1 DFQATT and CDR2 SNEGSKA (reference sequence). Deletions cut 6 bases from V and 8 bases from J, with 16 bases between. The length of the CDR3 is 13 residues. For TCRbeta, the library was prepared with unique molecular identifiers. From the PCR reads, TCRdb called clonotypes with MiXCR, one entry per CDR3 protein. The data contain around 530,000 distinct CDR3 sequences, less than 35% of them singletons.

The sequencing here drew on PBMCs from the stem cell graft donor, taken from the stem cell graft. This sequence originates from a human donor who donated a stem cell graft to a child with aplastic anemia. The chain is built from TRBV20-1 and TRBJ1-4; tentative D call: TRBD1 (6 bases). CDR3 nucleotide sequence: TGCAGTGCAGCACAGGGTTTGCACGAAAAACTGTTTTTT. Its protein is CSAAQGLHEKLFF.